This is a list of T cell receptor beta chains from one sample in a study of blood T cell repertoires in COVID-19. Assay used: immunoSEQ multiplex PCR; TCRdb lists only in-frame clones, some missing. The table has fewer than 300,000 clones, 90% seen once. Source material: PBMCs or T cells enriched from blood (not recorded which). Receptor source: a woman aged 30 to 39 who had recovered from COVID-19. Both conserved end residues are part of each CDR3. A D gene is named only where the DNA matches it firmly. The size field is filled for only some rows; it gives once, few, many or a size class.

clone size,J gene,D gene,V gene,CDR3 protein,CDR3 DNA
few,TRBJ1-2,TRBD1,TRBV5-1,CASSSTGAGNYGYTF,TGCGCCAGCAGCTCAACAGGGGCAGGGAACTATGGCTACACCTTC
.,TRBJ1-3,.,TRBV30,CAWTRETGTRRSRNTIYF,TGTGCCTGGACGCGAGAAACTGGGACTCGGAGATCTAGAAACACCATATATTTT
.,TRBJ2-7,TRBD1,TRBV5-8,CASSLGQGAWEQYF,TGTGCCAGCAGCTTGGGGCAGGGGGCTTGGGAGCAGTACTTC
.,TRBJ2-3,.,TRBV5-1,CASSLAVAGTDTQYF,TGCGCCAGCAGCTTGGCGGTAGCGGGCACAGATACGCAGTATTTT
.,TRBJ1-2,TRBD1,TRBV24-1,CATSGRQGPGYGYTF,TGTGCCACCAGTGGCCGACAGGGTCCGGGGTATGGCTACACCTTC
.,TRBJ1-5,.,TRBV4-1,CASSPKPGGGNQPQHF,TGCGCCAGCAGCCCGAAACCCGGTGGGGGGAATCAGCCCCAGCATTTT
.,TRBJ2-6,.,TRBV28,CASSRGAGAGANVLTF,TGTGCCAGCAGCCGGGGGGCAGGCGCTGGGGCCAACGTCCTGACTTTC
.,TRBJ1-3,TRBD1,TRBV28,CASSPHETGSGNTIYF,TGTGCCAGCAGTCCTCACGAGACAGGGTCTGGAAACACCATATATTTT
.,TRBJ2-4,TRBD1,TRBV7-9,CASSWDRGLAKNIQYF,TGTGCCAGCAGCTGGGACAGGGGTTTAGCCAAAAACATTCAGTACTTC
.,TRBJ2-2,TRBD1,TRBV28,CASSLLSGQGNTGELFF,TGTGCCAGCAGTTTATTATCGGGACAGGGGAACACCGGGGAGCTGTTTTTT
.,TRBJ1-3,.,TRBV6-2/TRBV6-3,CASSSGGTGNTIYF,TGTGCCAGCAGTTCGGGAGGAACCGGAAACACCATATATTTT
.,TRBJ2-2,TRBD2,TRBV5-5,CASSPALAGFSTGELFF,TGTGCCAGCAGCCCAGCCCTAGCGGGCTTTTCGACCGGGGAGCTGTTTTTT
once,TRBJ1-6,.,TRBV30,CAWNRWGVDSPLHF,TGTGCCTGGAACAGATGGGGCGTCGATTCACCCCTCCACTTT
.,TRBJ2-5,TRBD2,TRBV6-2/TRBV6-3,CASSYLGTSGQETQYF,TGTGCCAGCAGTTACCTCGGGACTAGCGGACAAGAGACCCAGTACTTC
.,TRBJ1-2,TRBD1,TRBV29-1,CSVEGQGAYGYTF,TGCAGCGTTGAGGGACAGGGGGCCTATGGCTACACCTTC
.,TRBJ2-5,TRBD2,TRBV5-1,CASSLATSGEETQYF,TGCGCCAGCAGCTTGGCGACTAGCGGAGAAGAGACCCAGTACTTC
.,TRBJ1-1,.,TRBV28,CASSGGLLNTEAFF,TGTGCCAGCAGTGGGGGACTTTTGAACACTGAAGCTTTCTTT
few,TRBJ2-5,.,TRBV5-1,CASSLEYGQETQYF,TGCGCCAGCAGCTTGGAGTACGGTCAAGAGACCCAGTACTTC
.,TRBJ2-5,TRBD1,TRBV12-3/TRBV12-4,CASSRDSKETQYF,TGTGCCAGCAGCAGGGACAGCAAAGAGACCCAGTACTTC
.,TRBJ1-1,TRBD1,TRBV5-8,CASSLQGVDTEAFF,TGTGCCAGCAGCCTCCAGGGGGTCGACACTGAAGCTTTCTTT
.,TRBJ1-6,.,TRBV28,CASSLQGSPLHF,TGTGCCAGCAGCCTTCAGGGTTCACCCCTCCACTTT
.,TRBJ2-2,.,TRBV5-8,CASRIVGDTGELFF,TGTGCCAGCAGAATAGTAGGGGACACCGGGGAGCTGTTTTTT
.,TRBJ1-5,.,TRBV2,CASSERRGNQPQHF,TGTGCCAGCAGTGAAAGGAGGGGCAATCAGCCCCAGCATTTT
.,TRBJ2-7,.,TRBV5-4,CASSLQQASYEQYF,TGTGCCAGCAGCCTCCAACAGGCGTCCTACGAGCAGTACTTC
.,TRBJ2-5,.,TRBV25-1,CASSAQSGGRETQYF,TGTGCCAGCAGTGCCCAATCGGGGGGCAGGGAGACCCAGTACTTC
.,TRBJ1-6,.,TRBV15,CATSRQDINNSPLHF,TGTGCCACCAGCAGACAAGACATCAATAATTCACCCCTCCACTTT
few,TRBJ2-7,.,TRBV11-2,CASSLLPGLQIREQYF,TGTGCCAGCAGCTTACTACCGGGTCTCCAGATAAGGGAGCAGTACTTC
few,TRBJ1-3,.,TRBV10-3,CAISEDRPGNTIYF,TGTGCCATCAGTGAAGACAGGCCTGGAAACACCATATATTTT
.,TRBJ1-3,.,TRBV11-2,CASSLVGGGNTIYF,TGTGCCAGCAGCTTAGTTGGGGGCGGAAACACCATATATTTT
.,TRBJ1-5,TRBD1,TRBV7-8,CASSFLGQGNRQPQHF,TGTGCCAGCAGCTTCCTCGGACAGGGGAATCGTCAGCCCCAGCATTTT
.,TRBJ2-1,.,TRBV14,CASSQVGDWSSYNEQFF,TGTGCCAGCAGCCAAGTCGGGGATTGGAGCTCCTACAATGAGCAGTTCTTC
.,TRBJ1-3,.,TRBV28,CASSPQGTGNTIYF,TGTGCCAGCAGTCCACAGGGAACTGGAAACACCATATATTTT
.,TRBJ2-1,TRBD1,TRBV6-5,CASSSGQGWGNEQFF,TGTGCCAGCAGTTCCGGACAGGGTTGGGGCAATGAGCAGTTCTTC
.,TRBJ2-3,TRBD2,TRBV7-9,CASSSPSGRHTDTQYF,TGTGCCAGCAGCTCCCCTAGCGGGAGGCACACAGATACGCAGTATTTT
.,TRBJ2-3,.,TRBV19,CASSIGWTASSTDTQYF,TGTGCCAGTAGTATAGGGTGGACAGCTAGTAGCACAGATACGCAGTATTTT
few,TRBJ1-4,TRBD1,TRBV7-9,CASSLTGAEKLFF,TGTGCCAGCAGCTTGACAGGGGCAGAAAAACTGTTTTTT
.,TRBJ1-5,.,TRBV28,CASSQSGAQHF,TGTGCCAGCAGTCAGTCCGGGGCCCAGCATTTT
once,TRBJ1-4,.,TRBV15,CATSINRDGAGGKLFF,TGTGCCACCAGCATTAACCGGGATGGCGCGGGGGGAAAACTGTTTTTT
.,TRBJ1-1,.,TRBV7-8,CASSLSEPTLEAFF,TGTGCCAGCAGCTTGTCGGAGCCAACCCTTGAAGCTTTCTTT
.,TRBJ2-2,.,TRBV7-9,CASSMSGSRTGELFF,TGTGCCAGCAGCATGTCCGGGTCGAGGACCGGGGAGCTGTTTTTT
.,TRBJ2-6,TRBD2,TRBV9,CASSLRSGRTGANVLTF,TGTGCCAGCAGCCTTCGCAGCGGGAGAACTGGGGCCAACGTCCTGACTTTC
.,TRBJ1-2,TRBD1,TRBV6-2/TRBV6-3,CASSYPGQSWETF,TGTGCCAGCAGTTACCCGGGACAGTCCTGGGAGACCTTC
.,TRBJ2-2,TRBD2,TRBV9,CASSVEAGGGYTGELFF,TGTGCCAGCAGCGTAGAGGCGGGAGGGGGGTACACCGGGGAGCTGTTTTTT
few,TRBJ2-1,.,TRBV24-1,CATRGLYNEQFF,TGTGCCACCAGGGGACTTTACAATGAGCAGTTCTTC
.,TRBJ2-1,TRBD2,TRBV9,CASSTGTRGDNEQFF,TGTGCCAGCAGCACTGGGACTAGAGGAGACAATGAGCAGTTCTTC
.,TRBJ2-1,.,TRBV7-8,CASSPLAETYNEQFF,TGTGCCAGCAGCCCCTTAGCGGAGACTTACAATGAGCAGTTCTTC
.,TRBJ2-3,TRBD2,TRBV7-2,CASSLRIGTSGSTDTQYF,TGTGCCAGCAGCTTAAGGATAGGTACTAGCGGAAGCACAGATACGCAGTATTTT
.,TRBJ1-2,TRBD1,TRBV27,CASSLSATGGNGYTF,TGTGCCAGCAGTTTAAGCGCTACAGGGGGCAATGGCTACACCTTC